These 19 T cell receptor beta chains were all obtained from the same sample, sequenced in a study of cytomegalovirus exposure and HLA in healthy donors listed by TCRdb under 2017. The library was produced with the immunoSEQ multiplex PCR assay. For the multiplex PCR, a mixture combining 60 forward primers for TCR Vbeta segments and 13 reverse primers for TCR Jbeta segments was used. TCRdb carries this immuneACCESS record with in-frame sequences only. Its versions omit some clonotypes, under half of them owing to an unresolved V gene in the studies checked, with the rest unexplained. The sample table lists around 60,000 clones, 65% to 75% of them with a count of one. The ten largest clonotypes hold 25% of the sample. Input material: PBMCs. The receptors shown here come from a man in his fifties or sixties in good health and CMV-seropositive.

The chain joins TRBV5-4 to TRBJ2-5; 16 nucleotides match TRBD2. The J call may not be correct, given that the DNA end is closer to TRBJ2-7. The CDR3 runs 17 residues. Germline V gives CDR1 SGHNT, CDR2 YYREEE (reference sequence). CDR3 loop: CASSAGTSGGAWGEQYF. The CDR3 nucleotides read TGTGCCAGCAGCGCCGGGACTAGCGGGGGGGCGTGGGGCGAGCAGTACTTC.

This clone was found a few times. V gene TRBV15 combines with J gene TRBJ2-1; D perhaps matches TRBD2 (6 bases). V lost 0 bases, J lost 0 bases, and 9 bases lay in between. Germline V gene sequence: CDR1 LNHNV, CDR2 YYDKDF (reference sequence). The CDR3 is made up of 16 amino acids. The CDR3 protein is CATSREGAGSYNEQFF. CDR3 nucleotides: TGTGCCACCAGCAGAGAGGGAGCGGGCTCCTACAATGAGCAGTTCTTC. Drawing the rest from reference TRBV15 and TRBJ2-1, the complete variable domain is DAMVIQNPRYQVTQFGKPVTLSCSQTLNHNVMYWYQQKSSQAPKLLFHYYDKDFNNEADTPDNFQSRRPNTSFCFLDIRSPGLGDTAMYLCATSREGAGSYNEQFFGPGTRLTVL.

V is TRBV11-2 and J is TRBJ2-3, with a possible D match to TRBD1 (6 bases). V was trimmed by 5 bases and J by 6 bases, leaving 21 bases between them. The V gene's germline CDR1 is SGHAT and CDR2 FQNNGV. There are 16 residues in the CDR3. CDR3 sequence: CASSQRPGDWGDTQYF. The CDR3, as DNA: TGTGCCAGCAGCCAACGGCCAGGGGATTGGGGGGATACGCAGTATTTT.

The chain recombines TRBV19 with TRBJ1-5, with 8 positions matching TRBD1. After removal of 4 bases from V and 4 bases from J, the junction contained 6 bases not matched to a gene. The germline gives CDR1 LNHDA, CDR2 SQIVND (reference sequence). CDR3 size: 15 residues. CDR3 coding DNA: TGTGCCAGTAGTAAGACGAGACAGGGGAATCAGCCCCAGCATTTT. Its translation is CASSKTRQGNQPQHF.

This clone was seen just once. The chain has TRBV9 and TRBJ2-5; D may be TRBD2 (6 bases). The CDR3 has 15 amino acids. Germline assignment: CDR1 SGDLS and CDR2 YYNGEE. V was clipped by 0 bases and J by 1 base, with 10 bases between them. This CDR3 reads CASSVGGATQETQYF. CDR3 nucleotides: TGTGCCAGCAGCGTAGGCGGGGCTACCCAAGAGACCCAGTACTTC.

This clone was observed a few times. The rearrangement joins TRBV29-1 to TRBJ1-2; TRBD1 aligns across 8 bases. The trim removed 5 bases at V and 3 bases at J, leaving 8 bases unmatched. The CDR3 sequence is 14 residues long. Germline loops: CDR1 SQVTM, CDR2 ANQGSEA. The DNA for the CDR3 is TGCAGCGTTTCCCCCGGACAGGGTGACTATGGCTACACCTTC. Residues: CSVSPGQGDYGYTF.

The genes are TRBV29-1 and TRBJ1-5, with 7 bases lining up with TRBD1. The V gene end was trimmed by 5 bases and the J gene end by 0 bases; junction bases not matched to a gene: 1. The germline CDR1 and CDR2 sequences are SQVTM and ANQGSEA. This CDR3 region has 13 residues. CDR3 coding DNA: TGCAGCGTTCGGGACAGTAGCAATCAGCCCCAGCATTTT. Its translation: CSVRDSSNQPQHF. The full variable domain, with the rest looked up from reference TRBV29-1 and TRBJ1-5, is SAVISQKPSRDICQRGTSLTIQCQVDSQVTMMFWYRQQPGQSLTLIATANQGSEATYESGFVIDKFPISRPNLTFSTLTVSNMSPEDSSIYLCSVRDSSNQPQHFGDGTRLSIL.

The chain recombines TRBV5-6 with TRBJ2-1; D is unclear. Looked up from germline, CDR1 is SGHDT and CDR2 is YYEEEE. Trimming cost V 4 bases and J 0 bases, with 11 bases left between them. The CDR3 contains 15 residues. The CDR3 nucleotides read TGTGCCAGCAGCCCTTCCCTGAGCTCCTACAATGAGCAGTTCTTC. Its translation: CASSPSLSSYNEQFF.

V gene TRBV28 combines with J gene TRBJ1-6, with a weak D call TRBD1 (5 bases). The germline V gene encodes CDR1 MDHEN and CDR2 SYDVKM. V was shortened by 5 bases and J by 7 bases, with 21 bases between the two germline ends. This CDR3 comprises 17 residues. The CDR3 protein is CASSQPPGGRQNSPLHF. CDR3 nucleotides: TGTGCCAGCAGTCAGCCCCCCGGGGGGAGGCAAAATTCACCCCTCCACTTT.

This clone was found a few times. The gene calls are TRBV19 and TRBJ1-5; possibly TRBD1 for D (6 bases). V was shortened by 7 bases and J by 6 bases, with 19 bases between the two germline ends. CDR3 size: 15 residues. CDR1 is LNHDA, CDR2 SQIVND, per germline (reference sequence). The CDR3 DNA reads as TGTGCCAGTACCCCCAGGGGAGCGGTGGGTCAGCCCCAGCATTTT. The encoded protein is CASTPRGAVGQPQHF.

J is TRBJ2-1 and V is TRBV5-1, with 7 nucleotides matching TRBD2. The V and J ends lost 3 bases and 8 bases, in that order; junction bases with no gene match: 11. Germline CDR1 SGHRS, CDR2 YFSETQ. This CDR3 has 15 residues. CDR3 in amino acids: CASSSTSARGHEQFF. Written as DNA, the CDR3 is TGCGCCAGCAGCTCTACTAGCGCTAGGGGCCATGAGCAGTTCTTC.

The chain joins TRBV29-1 to TRBJ1-4; 8 bases are a match to TRBD1. Losses at the gene ends were 7 bases for V and 7 bases for J; bases not matched to a gene: 8. CDR3 size: 13 residues. CDR1 and CDR2 from the germline V gene are SQVTM and ANQGSEA. CDR3 region: CSGQGARGEKLFF. The CDR3 nucleotides read TGCAGCGGGCAGGGGGCGCGTGGTGAAAAACTGTTTTTT. The full variable domain, in which reference TRBV29-1 and TRBJ1-4 provide the parts outside the CDR3, is SAVISQKPSRDICQRGTSLTIQCQVDSQVTMMFWYRQQPGQSLTLIATANQGSEATYESGFVIDKFPISRPNLTFSTLTVSNMSPEDSSIYLCSGQGARGEKLFFGSGTQLSVL.

The V and J genes are TRBV4-1 and TRBJ2-4; no clear D gene. The V gene lost 0 bases and the J gene lost 0 bases, with 12 bases spanning the gap. The CDR3 covers 17 residues. Germline CDR1 and CDR2: MGHRA and YSYEKL. The CDR3 DNA sequence: TGCGCCAGCAGCCAAGATATCACAGAAATAGCCAAAAACATTCAGTACTTC. Translated: CASSQDITEIAKNIQYF.

The CDR3 DNA follows: TGTGCCAGCAGCTTGACAGGGGCTAGAGAAAAACTGTTTTTT. It encodes CASSLTGAREKLFF. This chain connects TRBV6-1 to TRBJ1-4, with TRBD1 identical over 8 bases. Germline trimming cut 6 bases from V and 8 bases from J; bases unmatched to any gene: 8. This CDR3 region has 14 residues. The germline V gene encodes CDR1 MNHNS and CDR2 SASEGT.

This clone occurred once. The sample carries other DNA sequences with the same CDR3. This sequence joins TRBV15 and TRBJ2-5, with D possibly TRBD1 on 6 matching bases. Looked up from germline, CDR1 is LNHNV and CDR2 is YYDKDF (reference sequence). This CDR3 has 14 residues. V was pared by 0 bases and J by 5 bases, with 10 bases between. In DNA, the CDR3 is TGTGCCACCAGCAGAGACAGGGGCGGGGAGACCCAGTACTTC. Protein: CATSRDRGGETQYF.

In this sample, this clone turned up once. This chain uses TRBV7-6 with TRBJ1-1; 7 bases agree with TRBD1. J was trimmed by 4 bases and V by 5 bases; bases with no gene match: 10. This CDR3 contains 15 residues. Germline CDR1 reads SGHVS; CDR2 reads FNYEAQ. CDR3 coding DNA: TGTGCCAGCAGCCAGTACAGGGGCCCCAGCACTGAAGCTTTCTTT. Translation: CASSQYRGPSTEAFF.

This chain joins TRBV9 and TRBJ2-5; 7 bases fit TRBD2. The germline V gene encodes CDR1 SGDLS and CDR2 YYNGEE. The CDR3 extends over 15 amino acids. J was trimmed by 5 bases and V by 0 bases; bases with no gene match: 7. The CDR3 nucleotides are TGTGCCAGCAGCGTAGTTGGCGGGAGTACTGAGACCCAGTACTTC. Translation: CASSVVGGSTETQYF.

The chain links TRBV11-2 to TRBJ2-1; TRBD2 might be the D (5 bases). Germline V gives CDR1 SGHAT, CDR2 FQNNGV. The CDR3 consists of 12 residues. Trimming removed 3 bases at V and 7 bases at J, with 7 bases between. Here the CDR3 DNA reads TGTGCCAGCAGCTTCGGGGTAAATGAGCAGTTCTTC. Amino acid sequence: CASSFGVNEQFF.

The CDR3 loop is CASSPRSGRQETQYF. The CDR3 nucleotides are TGTGCCAGCAGCCCAAGAAGCGGGAGGCAAGAGACCCAGTACTTC. The chain is built from TRBV7-6 and TRBJ2-5, with 9 bases matching TRBD2. Germline assignment: CDR1 SGHVS and CDR2 FNYEAQ. The junction had 6 bases not matched to a gene; V was cut back by 5 bases and J by 2 bases. The CDR3 has 15 residues.